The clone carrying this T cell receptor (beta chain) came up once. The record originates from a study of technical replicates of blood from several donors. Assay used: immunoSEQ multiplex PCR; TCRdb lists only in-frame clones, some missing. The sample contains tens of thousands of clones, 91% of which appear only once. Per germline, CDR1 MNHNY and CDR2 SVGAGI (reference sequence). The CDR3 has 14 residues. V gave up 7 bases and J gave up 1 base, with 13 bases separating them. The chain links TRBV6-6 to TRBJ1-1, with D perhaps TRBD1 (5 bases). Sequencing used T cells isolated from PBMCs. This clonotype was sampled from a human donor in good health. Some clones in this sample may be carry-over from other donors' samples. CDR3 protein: CASTEGRKNTEAFF. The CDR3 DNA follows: TGTGCCAGCACCGAGGGGAGGAAGAACACTGAAGCTTTCTTT.